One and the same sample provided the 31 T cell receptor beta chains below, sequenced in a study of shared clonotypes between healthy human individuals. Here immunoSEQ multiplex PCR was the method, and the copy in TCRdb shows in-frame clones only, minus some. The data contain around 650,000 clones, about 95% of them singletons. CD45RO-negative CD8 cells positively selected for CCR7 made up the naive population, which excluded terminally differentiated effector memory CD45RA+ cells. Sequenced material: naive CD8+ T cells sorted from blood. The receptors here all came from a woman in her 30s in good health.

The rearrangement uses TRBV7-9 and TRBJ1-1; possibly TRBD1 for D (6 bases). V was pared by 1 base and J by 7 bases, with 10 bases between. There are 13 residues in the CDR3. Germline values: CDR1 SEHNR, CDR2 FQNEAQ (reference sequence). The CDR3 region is CASSLDRVGEAFF. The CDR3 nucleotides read TGTGCCAGCAGCTTAGACAGGGTTGGTGAAGCTTTCTTT.

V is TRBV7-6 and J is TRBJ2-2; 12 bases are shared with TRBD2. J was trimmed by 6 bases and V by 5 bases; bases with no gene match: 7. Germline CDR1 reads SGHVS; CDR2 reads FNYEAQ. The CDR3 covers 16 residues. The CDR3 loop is CASSPQASGGAGELFF. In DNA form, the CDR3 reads TGTGCCAGCAGCCCCCAGGCTAGCGGGGGGGCCGGGGAGCTGTTTTTT.

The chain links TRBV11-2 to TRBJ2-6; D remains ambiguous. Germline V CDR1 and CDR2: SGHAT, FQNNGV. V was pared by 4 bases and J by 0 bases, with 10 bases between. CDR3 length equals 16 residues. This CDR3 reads CASSSPEVSGANVLTF. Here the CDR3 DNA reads TGTGCCAGCAGCTCCCCTGAAGTCTCTGGGGCCAACGTCCTGACTTTC.

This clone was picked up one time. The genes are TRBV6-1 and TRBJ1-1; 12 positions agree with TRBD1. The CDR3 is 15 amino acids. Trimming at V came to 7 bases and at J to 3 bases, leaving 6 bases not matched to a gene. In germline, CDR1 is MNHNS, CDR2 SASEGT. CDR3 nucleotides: TGTGCCAGCATTGGGACAGGGGGCGGGTACACTGAAGCTTTCTTT. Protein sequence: CASIGTGGGYTEAFF.

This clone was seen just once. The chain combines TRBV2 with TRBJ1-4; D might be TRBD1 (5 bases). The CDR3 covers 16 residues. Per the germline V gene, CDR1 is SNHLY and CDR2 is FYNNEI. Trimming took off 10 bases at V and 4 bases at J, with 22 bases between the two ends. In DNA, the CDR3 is TGTGCCACGTCACGTGACCCCCAGGGTGGTAATGAAAAACTGTTTTTT. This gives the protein CATSRDPQGGNEKLFF.

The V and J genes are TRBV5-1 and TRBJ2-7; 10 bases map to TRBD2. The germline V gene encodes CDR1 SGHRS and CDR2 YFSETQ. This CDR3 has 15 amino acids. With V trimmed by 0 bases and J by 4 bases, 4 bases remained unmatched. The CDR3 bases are TGCGCCAGCAGCTTGGATCCTAGCGGGAGTTACGAGCAGTACTTC. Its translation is CASSLDPSGSYEQYF.

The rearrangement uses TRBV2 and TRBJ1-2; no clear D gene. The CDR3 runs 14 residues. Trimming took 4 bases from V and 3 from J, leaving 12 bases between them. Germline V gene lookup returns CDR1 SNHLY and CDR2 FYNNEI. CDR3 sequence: CASSVSPGDYGYTF. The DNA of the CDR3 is TGTGCCAGCAGTGTTTCTCCGGGCGACTATGGCTACACCTTC.

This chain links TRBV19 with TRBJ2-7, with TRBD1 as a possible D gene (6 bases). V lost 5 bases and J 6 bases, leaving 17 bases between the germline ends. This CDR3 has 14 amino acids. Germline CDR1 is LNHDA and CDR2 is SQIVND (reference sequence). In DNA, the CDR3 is TGTGCCAGTAGTTCAGGGGATTTTTATAGCGAGCAGTACTTC. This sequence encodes CASSSGDFYSEQYF.

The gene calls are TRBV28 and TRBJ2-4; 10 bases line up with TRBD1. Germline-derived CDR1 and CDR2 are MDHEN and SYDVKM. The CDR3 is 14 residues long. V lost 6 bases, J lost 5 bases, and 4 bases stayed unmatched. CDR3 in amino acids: CASSRTGGENIQYF. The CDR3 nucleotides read TGTGCCAGCAGCAGGACAGGGGGAGAAAACATTCAGTACTTC.

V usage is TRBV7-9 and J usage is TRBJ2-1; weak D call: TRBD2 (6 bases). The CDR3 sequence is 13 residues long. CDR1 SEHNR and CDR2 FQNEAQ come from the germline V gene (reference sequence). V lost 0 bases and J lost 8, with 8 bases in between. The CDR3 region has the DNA TGTGCCAGCAGCTTAGCGGGGGGAGATGAGCAGTTCTTC. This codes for CASSLAGGDEQFF.

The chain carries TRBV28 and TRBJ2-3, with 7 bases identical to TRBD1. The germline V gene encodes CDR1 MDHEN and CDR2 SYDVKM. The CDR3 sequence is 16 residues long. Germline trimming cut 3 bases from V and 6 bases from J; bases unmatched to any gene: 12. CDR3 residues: CASSLVGQGDRDTQYF. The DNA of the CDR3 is TGTGCCAGCAGTTTGGTCGGGCAGGGGGACCGGGATACGCAGTATTTT.

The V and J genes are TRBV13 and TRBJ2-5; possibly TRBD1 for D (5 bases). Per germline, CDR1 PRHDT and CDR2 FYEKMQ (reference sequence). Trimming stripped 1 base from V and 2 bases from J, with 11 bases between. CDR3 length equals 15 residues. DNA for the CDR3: TGTGCCAGCAGCTTAGATGGGGCCCCTCAAGAGACCCAGTACTTC. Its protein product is CASSLDGAPQETQYF.

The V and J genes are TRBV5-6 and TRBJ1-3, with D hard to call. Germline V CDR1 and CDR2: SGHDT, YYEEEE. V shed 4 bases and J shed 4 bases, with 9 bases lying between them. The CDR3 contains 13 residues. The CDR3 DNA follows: TGTGCCAGCAGCGATTTAACAGGAAACACCATATATTTT. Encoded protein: CASSDLTGNTIYF.

The CDR3: CASSIDWATGNTEAFF. The CDR3 DNA sequence: TGTGCCAGTAGTATAGATTGGGCGACAGGGAACACTGAAGCTTTCTTT. The chain employs TRBV19 and TRBJ1-1, with D perhaps matching TRBD1 (6 bases). Trimming took off 0 bases at V and 1 base at J, with 12 bases between the two ends. Germline CDR1 reads LNHDA; CDR2 reads SQIVND (reference sequence). CDR3 length equals 16 residues.

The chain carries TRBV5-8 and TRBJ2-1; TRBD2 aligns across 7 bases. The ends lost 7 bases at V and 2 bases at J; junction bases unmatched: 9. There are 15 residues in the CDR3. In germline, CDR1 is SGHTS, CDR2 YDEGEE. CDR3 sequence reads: CASPKRGYTYNEQFF. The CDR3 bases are TGTGCCAGCCCGAAGCGGGGTTACACCTACAATGAGCAGTTCTTC.

The CDR3 sequence is CASIPGERRRANYGYTF. CDR3 nucleotides: TGTGCCAGCATCCCAGGGGAACGACGCCGAGCTAACTATGGCTACACCTTC. This chain links TRBV28 with TRBJ1-2, with D perhaps TRBD1 (6 bases). V lost 7 bases, J lost 0 bases, and 21 bases lay in between. This CDR3 has 17 residues. Germline CDR1 MDHEN, CDR2 SYDVKM.

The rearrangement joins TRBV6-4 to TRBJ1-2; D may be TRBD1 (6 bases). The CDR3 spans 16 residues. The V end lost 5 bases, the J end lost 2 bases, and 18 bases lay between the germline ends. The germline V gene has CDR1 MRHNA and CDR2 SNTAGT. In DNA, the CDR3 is TGTGCCAGCAGTTTCGGACAGTCCGGGAGAAACTATGGCTACACCTTC. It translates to CASSFGQSGRNYGYTF.

CDR3 DNA sequence: TGTGCCAGCACCCCAGGGGGACAAGACTACGAGCAGTACTTC. Translated, it gives CASTPGGQDYEQYF. The J gene is TRBJ2-7, the V gene TRBV7-9; 7 nucleotides agree with TRBD1. V lost 7 bases, J lost 3 bases, and 9 bases stayed unmatched. This CDR3 is 14 amino acids long. Germline CDR1 SEHNR, CDR2 FQNEAQ (reference sequence).

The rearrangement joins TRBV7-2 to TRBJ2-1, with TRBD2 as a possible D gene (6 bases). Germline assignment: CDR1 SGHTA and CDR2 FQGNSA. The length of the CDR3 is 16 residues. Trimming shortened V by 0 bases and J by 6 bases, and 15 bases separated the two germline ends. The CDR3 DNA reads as TGTGCCAGCAGCTTAGCGTTGGGGGGACCTCCCAATGAGCAGTTCTTC. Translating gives CASSLALGGPPNEQFF.

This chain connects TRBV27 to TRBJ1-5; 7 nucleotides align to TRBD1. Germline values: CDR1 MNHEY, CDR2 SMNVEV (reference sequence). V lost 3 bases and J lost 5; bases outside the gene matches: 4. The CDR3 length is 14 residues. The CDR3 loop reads CASSFRDSDQPQHF. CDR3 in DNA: TGTGCCAGCAGTTTCCGGGACAGCGATCAGCCCCAGCATTTT.

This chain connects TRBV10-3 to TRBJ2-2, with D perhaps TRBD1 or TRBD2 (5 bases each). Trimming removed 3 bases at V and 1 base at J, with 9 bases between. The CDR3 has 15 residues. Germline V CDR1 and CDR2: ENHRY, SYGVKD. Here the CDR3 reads CAISDVGVNTGELFF. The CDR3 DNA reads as TGTGCCATCAGTGACGTGGGGGTGAACACCGGGGAGCTGTTTTTT.

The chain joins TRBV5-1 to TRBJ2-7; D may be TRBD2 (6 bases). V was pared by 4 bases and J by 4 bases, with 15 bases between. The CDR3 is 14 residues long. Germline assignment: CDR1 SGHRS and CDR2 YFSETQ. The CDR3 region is CASSPDYDSYEQYF. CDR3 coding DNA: TGCGCCAGCAGCCCGGACTATGATTCTTACGAGCAGTACTTC.

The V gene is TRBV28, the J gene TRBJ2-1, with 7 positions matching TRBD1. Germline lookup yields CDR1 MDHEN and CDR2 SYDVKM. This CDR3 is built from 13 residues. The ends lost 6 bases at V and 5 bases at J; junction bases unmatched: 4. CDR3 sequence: CASRTGLNNEQFF. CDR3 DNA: TGTGCCAGCAGGACAGGGCTCAACAATGAGCAGTTCTTC.

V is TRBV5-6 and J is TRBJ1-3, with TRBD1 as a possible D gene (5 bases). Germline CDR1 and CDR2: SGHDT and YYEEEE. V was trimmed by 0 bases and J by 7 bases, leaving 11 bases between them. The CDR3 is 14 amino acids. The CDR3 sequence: CASSLGDSWNTIYF. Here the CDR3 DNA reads TGTGCCAGCAGCTTGGGGGACTCCTGGAACACCATATATTTT.

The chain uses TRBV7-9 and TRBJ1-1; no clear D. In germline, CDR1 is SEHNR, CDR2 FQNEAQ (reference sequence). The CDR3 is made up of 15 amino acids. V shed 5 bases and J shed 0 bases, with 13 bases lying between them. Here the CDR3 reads CASSPGEVMNTEAFF. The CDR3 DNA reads TGTGCCAGCAGCCCCGGAGAGGTTATGAACACTGAAGCTTTCTTT.

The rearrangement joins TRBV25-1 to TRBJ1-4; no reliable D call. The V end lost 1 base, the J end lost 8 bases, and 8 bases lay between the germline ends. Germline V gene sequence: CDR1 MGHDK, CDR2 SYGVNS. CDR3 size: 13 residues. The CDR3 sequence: CASSELLGEKLFF. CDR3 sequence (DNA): TGTGCCAGCAGTGAATTATTAGGGGAAAAACTGTTTTTT.

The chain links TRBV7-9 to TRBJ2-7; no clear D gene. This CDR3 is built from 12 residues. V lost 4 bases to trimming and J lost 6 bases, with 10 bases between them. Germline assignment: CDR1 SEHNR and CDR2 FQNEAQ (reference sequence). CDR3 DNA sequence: TGTGCCAGCAGCTCCCCTTTCGGCGAGCAGTACTTC. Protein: CASSSPFGEQYF. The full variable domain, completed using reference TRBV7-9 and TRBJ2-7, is DTGVSQNPRHKITKRGQNVTFRCDPISEHNRLYWYRQTLGQGPEFLTYFQNEAQLEKSRLLSDRFSAERPKGSFSTLEIQRTEQGDSAMYLCASSSPFGEQYFGPGTRLTVT.

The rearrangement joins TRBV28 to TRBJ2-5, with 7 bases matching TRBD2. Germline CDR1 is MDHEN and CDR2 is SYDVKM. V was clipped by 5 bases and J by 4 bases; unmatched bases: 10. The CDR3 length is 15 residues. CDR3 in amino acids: CASSTITGGGETQYF. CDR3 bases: TGTGCCAGCAGTACTATCACGGGGGGTGGAGAGACCCAGTACTTC.

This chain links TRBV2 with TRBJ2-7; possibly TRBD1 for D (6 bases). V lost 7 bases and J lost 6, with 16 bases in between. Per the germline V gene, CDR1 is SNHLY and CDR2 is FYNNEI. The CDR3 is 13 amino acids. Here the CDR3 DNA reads TGTGCCAGCAAGGGACCCACCAGGGGCGAGCAGTACTTC. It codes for CASKGPTRGEQYF.

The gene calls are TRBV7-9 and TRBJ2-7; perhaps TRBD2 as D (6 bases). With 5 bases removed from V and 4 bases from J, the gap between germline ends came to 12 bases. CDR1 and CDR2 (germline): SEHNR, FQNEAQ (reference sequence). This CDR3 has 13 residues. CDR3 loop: CASSPGTLYEQYF. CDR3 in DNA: TGTGCCAGCAGCCCAGGGACTTTGTACGAGCAGTACTTC.

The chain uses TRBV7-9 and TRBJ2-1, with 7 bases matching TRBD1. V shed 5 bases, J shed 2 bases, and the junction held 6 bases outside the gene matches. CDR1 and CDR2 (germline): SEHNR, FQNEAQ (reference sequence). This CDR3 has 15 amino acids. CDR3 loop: CASSLRDRAYNEQFF. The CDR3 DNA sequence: TGTGCCAGCAGCCTCCGGGACAGAGCCTACAATGAGCAGTTCTTC. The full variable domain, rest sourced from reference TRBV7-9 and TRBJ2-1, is DTGVSQNPRHKITKRGQNVTFRCDPISEHNRLYWYRQTLGQGPEFLTYFQNEAQLEKSRLLSDRFSAERPKGSFSTLEIQRTEQGDSAMYLCASSLRDRAYNEQFFGPGTRLTVL.